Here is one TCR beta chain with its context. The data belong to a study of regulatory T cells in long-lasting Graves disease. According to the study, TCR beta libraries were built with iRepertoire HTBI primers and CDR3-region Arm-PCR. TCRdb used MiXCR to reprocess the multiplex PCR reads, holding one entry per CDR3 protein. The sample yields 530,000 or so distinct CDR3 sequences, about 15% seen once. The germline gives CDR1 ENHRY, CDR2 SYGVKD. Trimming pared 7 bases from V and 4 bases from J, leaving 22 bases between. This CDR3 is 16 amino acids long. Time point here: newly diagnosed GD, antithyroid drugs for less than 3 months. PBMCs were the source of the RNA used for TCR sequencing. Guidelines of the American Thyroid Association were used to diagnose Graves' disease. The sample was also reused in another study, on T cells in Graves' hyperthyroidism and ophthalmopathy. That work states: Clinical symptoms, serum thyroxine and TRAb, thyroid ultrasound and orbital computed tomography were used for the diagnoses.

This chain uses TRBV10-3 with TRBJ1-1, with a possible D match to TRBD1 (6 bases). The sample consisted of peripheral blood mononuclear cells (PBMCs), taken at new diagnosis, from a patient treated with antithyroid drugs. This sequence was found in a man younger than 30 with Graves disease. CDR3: CAIMVSPGAGGTEAFF. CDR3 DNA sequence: TGTGCCATCATGGTGTCCCCAGGGGCCGGGGGCACTGAAGCTTTCTTT.